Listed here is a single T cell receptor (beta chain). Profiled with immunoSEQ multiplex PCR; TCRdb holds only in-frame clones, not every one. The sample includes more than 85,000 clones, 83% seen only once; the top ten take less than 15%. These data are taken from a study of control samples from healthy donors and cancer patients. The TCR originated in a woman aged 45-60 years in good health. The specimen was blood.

The CDR3 loop reads CASSVTTMSGYTF. The CDR3 DNA reads TGTGCCAGCAGCGTAACTACGATGTCGGGCTACACCTTC. This chain links TRBV7-8 with TRBJ1-2; D is uncertain. V dropped 5 bases and J dropped 8 bases, with 15 bases sitting between them. CDR3 length: 13 amino acids. The germline V gene has CDR1 SGHVS and CDR2 FQNEAQ.